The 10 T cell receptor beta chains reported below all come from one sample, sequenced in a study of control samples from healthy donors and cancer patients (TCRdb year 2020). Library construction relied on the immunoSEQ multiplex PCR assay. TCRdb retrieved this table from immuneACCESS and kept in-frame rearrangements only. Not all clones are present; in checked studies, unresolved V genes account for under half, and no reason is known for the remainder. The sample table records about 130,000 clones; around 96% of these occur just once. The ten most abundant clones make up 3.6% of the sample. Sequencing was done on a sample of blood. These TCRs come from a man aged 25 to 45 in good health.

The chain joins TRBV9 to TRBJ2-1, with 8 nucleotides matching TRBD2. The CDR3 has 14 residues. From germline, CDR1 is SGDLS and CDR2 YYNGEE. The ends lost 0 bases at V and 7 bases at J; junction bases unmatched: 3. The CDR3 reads CASSVGSGGNEQFF. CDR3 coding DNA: TGTGCCAGCAGCGTAGGCAGCGGGGGAAATGAGCAGTTCTTC.

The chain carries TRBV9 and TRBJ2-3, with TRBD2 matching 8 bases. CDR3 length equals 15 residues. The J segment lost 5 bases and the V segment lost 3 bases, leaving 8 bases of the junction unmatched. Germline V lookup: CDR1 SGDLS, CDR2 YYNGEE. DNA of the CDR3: TGTGCCAGCAGCGCTGCTTCAGCGGGGGTAGATACGCAGTATTTT. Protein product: CASSAASAGVDTQYF.

The CDR3 nucleotides are TGCGCCAGCAGTGATCCTCCCCAGGGAACCTACGAGCAGTACTTC. Translation gives CASSDPPQGTYEQYF. The chain combines TRBV10-2 with TRBJ2-7; tentatively, D is TRBD1 (5 bases). In germline, CDR1 is WSHSY, CDR2 SAAADI. Trimming stripped 3 bases from V and 2 bases from J, with 14 bases between. The CDR3 has 15 amino acids.

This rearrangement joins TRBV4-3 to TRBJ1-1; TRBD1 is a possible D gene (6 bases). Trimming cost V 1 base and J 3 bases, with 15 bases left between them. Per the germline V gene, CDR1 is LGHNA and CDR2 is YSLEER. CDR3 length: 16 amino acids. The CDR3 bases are TGCGCCAGCAGCCAAGTACCCCCAGGGGTGGACACTGAAGCTTTCTTT. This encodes CASSQVPPGVDTEAFF.

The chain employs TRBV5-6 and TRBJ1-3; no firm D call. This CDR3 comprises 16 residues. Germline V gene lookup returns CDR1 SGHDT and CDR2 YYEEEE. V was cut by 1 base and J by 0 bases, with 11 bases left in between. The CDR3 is CASSLWGDRSGNTIYF. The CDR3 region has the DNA TGTGCCAGCAGCTTGTGGGGAGATCGCTCTGGAAACACCATATATTTT. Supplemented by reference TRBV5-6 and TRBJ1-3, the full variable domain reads DAGVTQSPTHLIKTRGQQVTLRCSPKSGHDTVSWYQQALGQGPQFIFQYYEEEERQRGNFPDRFSGHQFPNYSSELNVNALLLGDSALYLCASSLWGDRSGNTIYFGEGSWLTVV.

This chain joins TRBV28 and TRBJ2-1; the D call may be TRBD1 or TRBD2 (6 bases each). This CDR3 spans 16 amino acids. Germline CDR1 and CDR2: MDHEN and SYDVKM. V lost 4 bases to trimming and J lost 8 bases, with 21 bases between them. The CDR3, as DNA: TGTGCCAGCAGTTGGGGGGCGGGCCGGTGGGGACATGAGCAGTTCTTC. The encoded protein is CASSWGAGRWGHEQFF.

The CDR3 DNA reads TGTGCCAGCAGTACATACAGGGAAGAGTACTATGGCTACACCTTC. Amino acids: CASSTYREEYYGYTF. V is TRBV6-2 or TRBV6-3 and J is TRBJ1-2, with D perhaps TRBD1 (6 bases). The CDR3 sequence is 15 residues long. Germline V lookup: CDR1 MNHEY, CDR2 SVGEGT. V shed 5 bases and J shed 3 bases, with 16 bases lying between them.

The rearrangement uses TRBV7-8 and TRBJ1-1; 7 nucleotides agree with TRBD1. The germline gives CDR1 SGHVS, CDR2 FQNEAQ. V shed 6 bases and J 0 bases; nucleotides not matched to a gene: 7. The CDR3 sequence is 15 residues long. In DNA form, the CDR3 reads TGTGCCAGCAGTCCAAACAGGGGATTGAACACTGAAGCTTTCTTT. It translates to CASSPNRGLNTEAFF.

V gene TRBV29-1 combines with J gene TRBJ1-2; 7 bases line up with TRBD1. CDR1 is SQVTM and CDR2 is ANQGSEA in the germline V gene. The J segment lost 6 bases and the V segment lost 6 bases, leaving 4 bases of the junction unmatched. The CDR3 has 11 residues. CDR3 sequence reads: CSVRTGDGYTF. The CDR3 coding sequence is TGCAGCGTACGAACAGGGGATGGCTACACCTTC.

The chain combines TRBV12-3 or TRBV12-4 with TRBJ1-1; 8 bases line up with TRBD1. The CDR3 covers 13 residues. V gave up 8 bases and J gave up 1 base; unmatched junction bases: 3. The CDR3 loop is CASLGQGNTEAFF. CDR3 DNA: TGTGCCAGCCTCGGACAGGGGAACACTGAAGCTTTCTTT.